The TCR beta chain under discussion was sequenced for a study of cytomegalovirus exposure and HLA in healthy donors. The PCR contained 60 Vbeta and 13 Jbeta primers. Libraries were prepared by immunoSEQ multiplex PCR; TCRdb keeps only in-frame clonotypes and omits some of them. The table includes 110,000 or so clones, over 75% detected once. Germline assignment: CDR1 MNHEY and CDR2 SMNVEV (reference sequence). The CDR3 has 15 amino acids. Points on this clone: Its matching antigen is unknown.

The study's findings and limits: Investigators reported under 200 TCR beta chains as tied to cytomegalovirus. In all likelihood, a cluster of highly shared sequence variants was a sequencing artifact.

This receptor was taken from a woman aged 18-29 years in good health and CMV-seronegative. V gene TRBV27 combines with J gene TRBJ2-5; 11 bases line up with TRBD2. The DNA end is more similar to TRBJ2-7, so the J call may be wrong. Specimen: PBMCs. The CDR3 is CASSSLTSGRNEQYF. The DNA of the CDR3 is TGTGCCAGCAGTTCATTAACTAGCGGGAGAAACGAGCAGTACTTC.